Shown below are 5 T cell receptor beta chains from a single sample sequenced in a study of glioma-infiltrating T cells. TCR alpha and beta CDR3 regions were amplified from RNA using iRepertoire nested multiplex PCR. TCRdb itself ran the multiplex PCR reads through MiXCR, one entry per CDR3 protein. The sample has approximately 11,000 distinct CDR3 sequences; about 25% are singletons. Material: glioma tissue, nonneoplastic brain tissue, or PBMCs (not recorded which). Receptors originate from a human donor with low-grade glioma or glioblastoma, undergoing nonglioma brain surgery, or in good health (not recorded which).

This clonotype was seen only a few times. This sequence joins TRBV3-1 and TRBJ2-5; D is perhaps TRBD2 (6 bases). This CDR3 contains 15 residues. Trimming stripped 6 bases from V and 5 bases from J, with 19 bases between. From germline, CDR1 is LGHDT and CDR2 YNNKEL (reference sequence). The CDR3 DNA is TGTGCCAGCAGTGGCCTAGGGACTTGGGTGGAGACCCAGTACTTC. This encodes CASSGLGTWVETQYF.

The CDR3 bases are TGTGCCAGCAGCTTAGAAGTCTCGTGGTCCTACAATGAGCAGTTCTTC. This sequence encodes CASSLEVSWSYNEQFF. This chain uses TRBV7-8 with TRBJ2-1; D gene unclear. CDR1 is SGHVS and CDR2 is FQNEAQ in the germline V gene. Between the trimmed V and J ends, which lost 1 base and 1 base, there was a span of 11 bases. The CDR3 totals 16 residues.

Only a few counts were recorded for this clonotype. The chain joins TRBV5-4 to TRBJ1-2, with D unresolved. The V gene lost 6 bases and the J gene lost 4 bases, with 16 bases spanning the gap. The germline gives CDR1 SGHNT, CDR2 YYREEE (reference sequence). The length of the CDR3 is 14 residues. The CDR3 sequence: CASTPGVQAYGYTF. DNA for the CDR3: TGTGCCAGCACCCCTGGTGTTCAGGCCTATGGCTACACCTTC.

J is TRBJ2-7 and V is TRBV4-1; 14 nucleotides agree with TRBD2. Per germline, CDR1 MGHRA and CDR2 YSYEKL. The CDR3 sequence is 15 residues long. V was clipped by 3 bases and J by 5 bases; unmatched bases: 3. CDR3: CASSQGLAGVDEQYF. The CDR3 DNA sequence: TGCGCCAGCAGCCAGGGACTAGCGGGAGTGGACGAGCAGTACTTC.

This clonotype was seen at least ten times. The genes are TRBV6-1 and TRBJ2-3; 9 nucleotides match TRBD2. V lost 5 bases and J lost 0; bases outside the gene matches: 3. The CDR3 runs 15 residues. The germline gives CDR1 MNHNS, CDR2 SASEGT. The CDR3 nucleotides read TGTGCCAGCAGTTCTAGCGGGACGAGCACAGATACGCAGTATTTT. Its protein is CASSSSGTSTDTQYF.